Reported below is one T cell receptor (beta chain). The entry originates in a study of PD-L1 blockade in urothelial cancer. About the research overall: Patients previously received 0 to 3 chemotherapy regimens.

Noted time point: peripheral blood 6 weeks after treatment start. Data came from immunoSEQ multiplex PCR; TCRdb stores just in-frame clones and leaves some out. The sample lists under 35,000 clones, 80% to 90% occurring once. Sequences were derived from PBMCs, sampled around atezolizumab (anti-PD-L1) treatment. This receptor was identified in a man aged 80 or over with urothelial cancer.

The CDR3: CASSRDRGYEQYF. CDR3 nucleotide sequence: TGTGCCAGCAGCCGGGACAGGGGCTACGAGCAGTACTTC. This sequence joins TRBV6-5 and TRBJ2-7; TRBD1 matches at 10 bases. Germline CDR1 and CDR2: MNHEY and SVGAGI. V lost 6 bases and J lost 3; bases outside the gene matches: 2. This CDR3 has 13 amino acids.